Many counts were recorded for the clone carrying this T cell receptor (beta chain). Within the library, unique molecular identifiers were attached to each individual cDNA molecule. TCRdb ran MiXCR on the RACE reads and lists one entry per CDR3 protein. The sample includes some 400,000 distinct CDR3 sequences, roughly 4.8% of them seen just once. The data originate from a study of human T cells and chemical hapten exposure. Study as a whole: Readings were taken at 6 days from patch tests that had applied 0.01% DPC to the upper back.

CDR1 is KGHDR, CDR2 SFDVKD, per germline. This CDR3 has 12 amino acids. Trimming left V 6 bases short and J 1 base short, with 5 bases between. Time point: patch test 1, 2 weeks after DPC sensitization. The sample's treatment: therapeutic diphenylcyclopropenone sensitization with weekly scalp DPC. The TCR was taken from a woman in her forties or fifties with alopecia areata. Some clones in this sample may be carry-over from other donors' samples. The sample in question was whole blood, obtained in connection with sensitization to the hapten diphenylcyclopropenone (DPC). This chain joins TRBV24-1 and TRBJ1-2; D ambiguous. The CDR3 protein is CATSRGNYGYTF. The CDR3 DNA is TGTGCCACCAGTCGGGGTAACTATGGCTACACCTTC.